This T cell receptor beta chain was recovered during a study of control samples from healthy donors and cancer patients. Assay: immunoSEQ multiplex PCR; the TCRdb copy retains only in-frame clones and omits some. The sample holds approximately 79,000 clones; about nine tenths are singletons and the top ten take 5.5% to 7.5%. V lost 6 bases and J lost 3; bases outside the gene matches: 4. This CDR3 spans 13 amino acids. Sequencing input: blood. This TCR was sampled from a man in his fifties in good health. J is TRBJ1-1 and V is TRBV12-3 or TRBV12-4, with 7 bases lining up with TRBD1. CDR3 amino acids: CASRATGDTEAFF. The DNA for the CDR3 is TGTGCCAGCAGGGCTACAGGGGACACTGAAGCTTTCTTT.